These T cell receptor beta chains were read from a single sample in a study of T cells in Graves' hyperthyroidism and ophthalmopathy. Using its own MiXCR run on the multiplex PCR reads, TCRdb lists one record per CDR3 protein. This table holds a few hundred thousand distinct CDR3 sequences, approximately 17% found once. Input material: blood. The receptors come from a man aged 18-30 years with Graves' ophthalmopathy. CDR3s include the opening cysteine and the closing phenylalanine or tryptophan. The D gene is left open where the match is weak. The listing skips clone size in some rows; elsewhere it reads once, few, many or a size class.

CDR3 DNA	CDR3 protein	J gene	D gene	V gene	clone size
TGTGCCAGCAGGCTGGTCTTAGATCCTGGAAACACCATATATTTT	CASRLVLDPGNTIYF	TRBJ1-3	.	TRBV2	few
TGTGCCAGCAGCACTGGGGGCATTATCTACGAGCAGTACTTC	CASSTGGIIYEQYF	TRBJ2-7	.	TRBV6-1	.
TGTGCCAGTAATCGGGGCCCGGAGGTCAATCAGCCCCAGCATTTT	CASNRGPEVNQPQHF	TRBJ1-5	.	TRBV19	few
TGTGCCAGCGTCAGGAGCTCCGCGAACACTGAAGCTTTCTTT	CASVRSSANTEAFF	TRBJ1-1	.	TRBV12-3/TRBV12-4	many
TGTGCCAGCAGCTTAATTTCAGGGACCGGTGGCTACACCTTC	CASSLISGTGGYTF	TRBJ1-2	.	TRBV7-9	many
TGTGCCAGCAGCCAAGAAGAGATGCCCGGCGGTGGAGATACGCAGTATTTT	CASSQEEMPGGGDTQYF	TRBJ2-3	.	TRBV3-1	.
TGTGCCAGCAGCGGTGAGGAGGTTCGAGATACGCAGTATTTT	CASSGEEVRDTQYF	TRBJ2-3	.	TRBV11-3	.
TGTGCCAGCAGCGAAACCGGGACTAGCGGGGGGTGGAGCACCGGGGAGCTGTTTTTT	CASSETGTSGGWSTGELFF	TRBJ2-2	TRBD2	TRBV7-2	.
TGTGCCAGCAGTAGACTAGCGGGAACAGATACGCAGTATTTT	CASSRLAGTDTQYF	TRBJ2-3	TRBD2	TRBV3-1	many
TGTGCCAGCAGCTTCACCCAGGGGTATGGCTACACCTTC	CASSFTQGYGYTF	TRBJ1-2	.	TRBV7-8	many
TGCGCCAGCAGCCAAGGACAGGGTCCGGCGGGGGCCAACGTCCTGACTTTC	CASSQGQGPAGANVLTF	TRBJ2-6	TRBD1	TRBV4-1	.
TGTGCCAGCAGTACCCTAAGGACAGGGGGCGTCTACGAGCAGTACTTC	CASSTLRTGGVYEQYF	TRBJ2-7	TRBD1	TRBV6-1	many
TGTGCCAGCAGGGGAGGGGGCGCGGACACCGGGGAGCTGTTTTTT	CASRGGGADTGELFF	TRBJ2-2	.	TRBV6-1	many
TGTGCCAGCAGTTTCGGGGGAGTGGGAGGAATGCAAAACACTGAAGCTTTCTTT	CASSFGGVGGMQNTEAFF	TRBJ1-1	.	TRBV27	.
TGCGCCAGCAGCTTGGGGGACAGGGCCAATGAGCAGTTCTTC	CASSLGDRANEQFF	TRBJ2-1	TRBD1	TRBV5-1	few
TGTGCCAGCAGCTTAGTTGAGGGGAGCTATGGCTACACCTTC	CASSLVEGSYGYTF	TRBJ1-2	.	TRBV7-9	.
TGCGCCAGCAGTCCGCCGGGACCCCATACGCGACAGTACTTC	CASSPPGPHTRQYF	TRBJ2-7	.	TRBV7-3	.
TGTGCCACCAGTGATGGACACGGAGAGACCCAGTACTTC	CATSDGHGETQYF	TRBJ2-5	.	TRBV24-1	.
TGTGCCAGCAGCCAAGCGGGGGTCCGAGCCCAGGCAACCGGGGAGCTGTTTTTT	CASSQAGVRAQATGELFF	TRBJ2-2	.	TRBV14	many
TGTGCCAGCAGCTTAACCAGGGGTTTATACAATGAGCAGTTCTTC	CASSLTRGLYNEQFF	TRBJ2-1	.	TRBV7-9	many
TGTGCCAGCTCACCTGCGGACAGGGGAACTGAAGCTTTCTTT	CASSPADRGTEAFF	TRBJ1-1	TRBD1	TRBV18	many
TGCGCCAGCAGTGAGTCGAACTACTGGAGCGGGGGCACAGATACGCAGTATTTT	CASSESNYWSGGTDTQYF	TRBJ2-3	TRBD2	TRBV10-2	few
TGTGCCAGCATCCACGGACAGGATTCACCCCTCCACTTT	CASIHGQDSPLHF	TRBJ1-6	TRBD1	TRBV7-2	many
TGTGCCAGCAGTTTGGGGCAGGGGGCGGAGGAGCAGTACTTC	CASSLGQGAEEQYF	TRBJ2-7	TRBD1	TRBV28	.
TGTGCCAGCAGTTCGTCCAGGAACTCCTACGAGCAGTACTTC	CASSSSRNSYEQYF	TRBJ2-7	.	TRBV6-5	many
TGTGCCAGCAGCGAACAGGGGGCAGGTGATGGCTACACCTTC	CASSEQGAGDGYTF	TRBJ1-2	TRBD1	TRBV27	.
TGTGCCAGCAGCTTTGGTCGGGCCTTACCTTGGGATTCACCCCTCCACTTT	CASSFGRALPWDSPLHF	TRBJ1-6	.	TRBV7-2	.
TGTGCCAGCAGCCAGGAACCCAGAACAACTAATGAAAAACTGTTTTTT	CASSQEPRTTNEKLFF	TRBJ1-4	.	TRBV3-1	many
TGTGCCAGCAAGGCAGACTATGGCTACACCTTC	CASKADYGYTF	TRBJ1-2	.	TRBV6-1	many
TGTGCCAGCAGTTTACCCGGGGGACGGTTCGAGCAGTACTTC	CASSLPGGRFEQYF	TRBJ2-7	.	TRBV12-3/TRBV12-4	many
TGTGCCAGCAGTTACCCCACGGGACTAGGAGGCAATGAGCAGTTCTTC	CASSYPTGLGGNEQFF	TRBJ2-1	TRBD2	TRBV6-5	few
TGTGCCAGCACTCCGGGAGGGATCAACACTGAAGCTTTCTTT	CASTPGGINTEAFF	TRBJ1-1	.	TRBV12-3/TRBV12-4	many
TGTGCCAGCAGTCAACAAGCGGGGGACACAGATACGCAGTATTTT	CASSQQAGDTDTQYF	TRBJ2-3	TRBD2	TRBV6-2/TRBV6-3	few
TGCAGTGCTAGAGACAGGGGCGAAAAACTGTTTTTT	CSARDRGEKLFF	TRBJ1-4	.	TRBV20-1	many
TGTGCCAGCAGTTTATTTGGAGGGCCTGTGGACTATGGCTACACCTTC	CASSLFGGPVDYGYTF	TRBJ1-2	.	TRBV27	.
TGTGCCAGCAGCCAACGTTTTGGGGGGGCCCTGGATACGCAGTATTTT	CASSQRFGGALDTQYF	TRBJ2-3	.	TRBV14	.
TGTGCCAGCAGTCCCCTCAGCGGGGGCTCAGATACGCAGTATTTT	CASSPLSGGSDTQYF	TRBJ2-3	TRBD2	TRBV28	many
TGTGCCAGCAGCCCACGTGGCAGGGGGAATTCACCCCTCCACTTT	CASSPRGRGNSPLHF	TRBJ1-6	TRBD1	TRBV3-1	few
TGTGCCAGCAGCGTGGAACTGAATAATTCACCCCTCCACTTT	CASSVELNNSPLHF	TRBJ1-6	.	TRBV9	many
TGTGCCAGCAGTCTCGGGACCCTCAGAGGGTCTGAAGCTTTCTTT	CASSLGTLRGSEAFF	TRBJ1-1	.	TRBV27	many
TGCAGTGCTAGGATCGGGACAGCGGATTCACCCCTCCACTTT	CSARIGTADSPLHF	TRBJ1-6	TRBD1	TRBV20-1	.
TGTGCCAGCAGTCGGCCGGGACACCTCTATGGCTACACCTTC	CASSRPGHLYGYTF	TRBJ1-2	.	TRBV6-1	.
TGTGCCACCAGTGATCGGGGGGGTCCAGGCTCAGCGAACACCGGGGAGCTGTTTTTT	CATSDRGGPGSANTGELFF	TRBJ2-2	TRBD2	TRBV24-1	.
TGTGCCAGCAGTCCGGCTAGCGGGAGCCCCGTCCGAAATCAGCCCCAGCATTTT	CASSPASGSPVRNQPQHF	TRBJ1-5	.	TRBV27	.
TGCGCCAGCAGCCCCCAGGGGGTTACCTACGAGCAGTACTTC	CASSPQGVTYEQYF	TRBJ2-7	TRBD1	TRBV4-1	few
TGTGCCAGCAGCGCGCAACAGGGGGAATCGAGATGGGATACGCAGTATTTT	CASSAQQGESRWDTQYF	TRBJ2-3	TRBD1	TRBV9	.
TGTGCCAGCAGCTTAGTTGAGGGGGGCGAGCAGTACTTC	CASSLVEGGEQYF	TRBJ2-7	.	TRBV11-2	many
TGTGCCAGCAGCGGGCCTACAGGGGCCTATGGCTACACCTTC	CASSGPTGAYGYTF	TRBJ1-2	TRBD1	TRBV9	.
TGTGCCAGCAGATCCGGTCGCTCTGGAAACACCATATATTTT	CASRSGRSGNTIYF	TRBJ1-3	.	TRBV27	.
TGTGCCATCAGTGATGGACAGATCTACGAGCAGTACTTC	CAISDGQIYEQYF	TRBJ2-7	.	TRBV10-3	many
TGTGCCAGCAGCTTAGACCCGGGGGACTACGAGCAGTACTTC	CASSLDPGDYEQYF	TRBJ2-7	.	TRBV11-2	once
TGTGCCAGCTCACTCAATGACAATGAGCAGTTCTTC	CASSLNDNEQFF	TRBJ2-1	.	TRBV18	.
TGTGCTAGTGGTTTGGTCCGGAACACTGAAGCTTTCTTT	CASGLVRNTEAFF	TRBJ1-1	.	TRBV12-5	few